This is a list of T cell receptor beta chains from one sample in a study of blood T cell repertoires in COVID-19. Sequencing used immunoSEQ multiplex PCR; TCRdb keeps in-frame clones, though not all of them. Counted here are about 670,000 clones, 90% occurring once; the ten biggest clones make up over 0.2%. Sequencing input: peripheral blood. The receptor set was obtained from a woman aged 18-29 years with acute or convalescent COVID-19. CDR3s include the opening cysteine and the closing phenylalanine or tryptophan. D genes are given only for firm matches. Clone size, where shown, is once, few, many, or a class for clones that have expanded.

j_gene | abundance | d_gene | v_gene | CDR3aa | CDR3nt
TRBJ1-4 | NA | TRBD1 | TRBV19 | CASSIDRGPSREKLFF | TGTGCCAGTAGTATAGACAGGGGGCCATCGAGAGAAAAACTGTTTTTT
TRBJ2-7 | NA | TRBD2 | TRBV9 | CASSAGYLAGESYEQYF | TGTGCCAGCAGCGCCGGTTACCTAGCGGGGGAGTCCTACGAGCAGTACTTC
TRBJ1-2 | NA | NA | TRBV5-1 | CASSSNSDSFYGYTF | TGCGCCAGCAGCTCTAATTCGGACAGCTTCTATGGCTACACCTTC
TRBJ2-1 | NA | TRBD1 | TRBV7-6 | CASSFGTGGTYNEQFF | TGTGCCAGCAGCTTCGGGACAGGGGGGACCTACAATGAGCAGTTCTTC
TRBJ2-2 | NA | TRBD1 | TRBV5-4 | CASSTSITGGGKTGELFF | TGTGCCAGCAGCACCTCTATCACAGGGGGCGGAAAGACCGGGGAGCTGTTTTTT
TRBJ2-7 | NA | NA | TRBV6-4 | CASSDEGGISYEQYF | TGTGCCAGCAGTGACGAAGGGGGAATCTCCTACGAGCAGTACTTC
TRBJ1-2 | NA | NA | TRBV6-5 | CASSYGRLSTDYGYTF | TGTGCCAGCAGTTACGGTCGGTTGAGTACCGACTATGGCTACACCTTC
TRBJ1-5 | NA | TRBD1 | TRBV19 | CASRADRVNQPQHF | TGTGCCAGTAGGGCGGACAGGGTCAATCAGCCCCAGCATTTT
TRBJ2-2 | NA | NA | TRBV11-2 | CASSFPLGGTGELFF | TGTGCCAGCAGCTTTCCTCTGGGAGGCACCGGGGAGCTGTTTTTT
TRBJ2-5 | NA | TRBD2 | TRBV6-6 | CASSPWEGGLAGDQGETQYF | TGTGCCAGCAGTCCCTGGGAGGGGGGACTAGCGGGGGACCAGGGAGAGACCCAGTACTTC
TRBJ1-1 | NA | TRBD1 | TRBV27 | CASSYTGVGTEAFF | TGTGCCAGCAGTTACACAGGGGTGGGGACTGAAGCTTTCTTT
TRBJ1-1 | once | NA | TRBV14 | CASSQRRGFPMITEAFF | TGTGCCAGCAGCCAAAGACGAGGTTTCCCTATGATCACTGAAGCTTTCTTT
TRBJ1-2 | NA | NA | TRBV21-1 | CASSNLISRTAKSSSNYGYTF | TGTGCCAGCAGCAATCTAATTTCTAGGACAGCTAAATCCTCCTCTAACTATGGCTACACCTTC
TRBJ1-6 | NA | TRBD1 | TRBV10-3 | CAIRAGGSLHF | TGTGCCATCAGGGCAGGGGGCTCCCTCCACTTT
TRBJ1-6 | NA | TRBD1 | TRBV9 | CASSVDRTGGSSPLHF | TGTGCCAGCAGCGTAGACAGGACAGGGGGTTCTTCCCCCCTCCACTTT
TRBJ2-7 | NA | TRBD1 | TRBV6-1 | CASSDRTGAYEQYF | TGTGCCAGCAGTGACCGGACAGGGGCCTACGAGCAGTACTTC
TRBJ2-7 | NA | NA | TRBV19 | CASSVEENEQYF | TGTGCCAGTAGTGTCGAGGAGAACGAGCAGTACTTC
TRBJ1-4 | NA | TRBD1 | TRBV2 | CASREDRAAEKLFF | TGTGCCAGCAGAGAGGACAGGGCGGCTGAAAAACTGTTTTTT
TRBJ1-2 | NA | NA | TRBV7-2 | CASSLNRQGHYGYTF | TGTGCCAGCAGCTTAAATCGGCAGGGCCACTATGGCTACACCTTC
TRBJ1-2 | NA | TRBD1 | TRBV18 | CASSFPGQGEGYTF | TGTGCCAGCTCATTCCCGGGACAGGGGGAAGGCTACACCTTC
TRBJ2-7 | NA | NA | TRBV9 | CASSVEGVSGEQYF | TGTGCCAGCAGCGTAGAGGGGGTCAGCGGCGAGCAGTACTTC
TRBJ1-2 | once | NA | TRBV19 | CASSRGYGYTF | TGTGCCTCATCTCGGGGCTATGGCTACACCTTC
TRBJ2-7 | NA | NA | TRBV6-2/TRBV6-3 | CASSFGSGLYEQYF | TGTGCCAGCAGTTTCGGTAGCGGCCTCTACGAGCAGTACTTC
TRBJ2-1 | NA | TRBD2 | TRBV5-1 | CASSAVAGGPYNEQFF | TGCGCCAGCAGCGCCGTGGCGGGGGGGCCCTACAATGAGCAGTTCTTC
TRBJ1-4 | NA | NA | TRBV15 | CATSRGALNEKLFF | TGTGCCACCAGCAGAGGGGCCCTTAATGAAAAACTGTTTTTT
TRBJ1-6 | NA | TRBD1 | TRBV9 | CASSPGQGDSPLHF | TGTGCCAGCAGCCCGGGACAGGGTGACTCACCCCTCCACTTT
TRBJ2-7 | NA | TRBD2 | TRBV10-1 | CASSEPPGGTYEQYF | TGCGCCAGCAGTGAGCCGCCGGGGGGTACCTACGAGCAGTACTTC
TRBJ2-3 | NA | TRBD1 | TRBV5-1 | CASSSQGDTDTQYF | TGCGCCAGCAGCTCACAGGGGGACACAGATACGCAGTATTTT
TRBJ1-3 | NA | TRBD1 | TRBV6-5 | CASRPAGGTGNTIYF | TGTGCCAGCAGACCCGCAGGGGGCACTGGAAACACCATATATTTT
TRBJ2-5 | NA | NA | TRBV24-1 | CATSARETQYF | TGTGCCACCAGTGCCCGGGAGACCCAGTACTTC
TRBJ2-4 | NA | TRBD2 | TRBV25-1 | CASSEEGTSGAKNIQYF | TGTGCCAGCAGTGAAGAAGGGACTAGCGGCGCCAAAAACATTCAGTACTTC
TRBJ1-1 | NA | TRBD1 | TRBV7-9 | CASSLGDRVDTEAFF | TGTGCCAGCAGCTTGGGGGACAGGGTGGACACTGAAGCTTTCTTT
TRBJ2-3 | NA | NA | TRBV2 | CASKRGTDTQYF | TGTGCCAGCAAGAGGGGGACAGATACGCAGTATTTT
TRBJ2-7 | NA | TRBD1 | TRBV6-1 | CASSETGAYEQYF | TGTGCCAGCAGTGAGACAGGGGCCTACGAGCAGTACTTC
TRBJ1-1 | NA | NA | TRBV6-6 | CASSPSGAGPRNTEAFF | TGTGCCAGCAGTCCCAGTGGGGCAGGACCCCGGAACACTGAAGCTTTCTTT
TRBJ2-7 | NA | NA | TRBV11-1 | CASSFSGANYEQYF | TGTGCCAGCAGCTTTTCAGGGGCGAACTACGAGCAGTACTTC
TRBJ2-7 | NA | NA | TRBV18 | CASSLSGTAYEQYF | TGTGCCAGCTCACTTAGCGGGACAGCTTACGAGCAGTACTTC
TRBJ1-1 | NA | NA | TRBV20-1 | CSASGGFGRDTMNTEAFF | TGCAGTGCTAGTGGGGGGTTTGGCAGGGACACTATGAACACTGAAGCTTTCTTT
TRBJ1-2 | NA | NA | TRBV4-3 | CASSQEGQYGYTF | TGCGCCAGCAGCCAAGAGGGGCAGTATGGCTACACCTTC
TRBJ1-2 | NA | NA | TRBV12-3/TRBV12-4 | CASSLYSTYGYTF | TGTGCCAGCAGTTTGTACAGTACCTATGGCTACACCTTC
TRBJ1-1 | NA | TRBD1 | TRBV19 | CASSISKGARGLTEAFF | TGTGCCAGTAGTATTTCCAAGGGGGCCCGAGGTTTGACTGAAGCTTTCTTT
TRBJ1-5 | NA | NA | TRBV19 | CASSNPGDVNQPQHF | TGTGCCAGTAGTAATCCAGGGGATGTCAATCAGCCCCAGCATTTT
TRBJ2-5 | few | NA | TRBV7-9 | CASQTLWETQYF | TGTGCCAGCCAGACATTGTGGGAGACCCAGTACTTC
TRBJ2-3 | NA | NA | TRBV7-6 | CASSSWTGVTDTQYF | TGTGCCAGCAGCTCATGGACGGGGGTCACAGATACGCAGTATTTT
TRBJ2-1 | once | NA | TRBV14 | CASSHRTNEQFF | TGTGCCAGCAGCCACAGGACTAATGAGCAGTTCTTC